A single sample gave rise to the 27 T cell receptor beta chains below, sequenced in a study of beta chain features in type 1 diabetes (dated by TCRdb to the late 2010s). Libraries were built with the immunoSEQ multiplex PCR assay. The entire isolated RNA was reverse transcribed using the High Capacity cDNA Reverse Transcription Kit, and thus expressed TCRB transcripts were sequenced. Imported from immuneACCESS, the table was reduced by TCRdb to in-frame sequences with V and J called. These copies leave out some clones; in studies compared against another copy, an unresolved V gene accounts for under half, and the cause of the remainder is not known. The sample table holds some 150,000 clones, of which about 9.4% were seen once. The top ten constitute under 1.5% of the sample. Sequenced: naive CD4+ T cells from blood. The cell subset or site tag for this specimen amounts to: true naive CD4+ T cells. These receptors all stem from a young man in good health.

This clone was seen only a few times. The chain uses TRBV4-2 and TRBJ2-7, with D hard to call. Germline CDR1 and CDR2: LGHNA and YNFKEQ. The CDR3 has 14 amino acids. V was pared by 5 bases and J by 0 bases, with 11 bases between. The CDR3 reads CASSLARSSYEQYF. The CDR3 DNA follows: TGTGCCAGCAGCTTGGCGCGGTCCTCCTACGAGCAGTACTTC.

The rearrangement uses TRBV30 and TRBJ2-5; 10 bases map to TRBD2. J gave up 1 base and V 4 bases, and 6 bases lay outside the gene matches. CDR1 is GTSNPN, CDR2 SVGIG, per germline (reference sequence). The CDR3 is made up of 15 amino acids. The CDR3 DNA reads TGTGCCTGGAAGAGGGTAGCGGGGGGCCAAGAGACCCAGTACTTC. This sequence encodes CAWKRVAGGQETQYF.

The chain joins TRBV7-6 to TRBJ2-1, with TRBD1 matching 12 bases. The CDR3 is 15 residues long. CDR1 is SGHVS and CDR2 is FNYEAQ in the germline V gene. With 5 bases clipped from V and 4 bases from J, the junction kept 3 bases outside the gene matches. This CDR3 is CASSRDRGHYNEQFF. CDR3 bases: TGTGCCAGCAGCCGGGACAGGGGGCATTACAATGAGCAGTTCTTC.

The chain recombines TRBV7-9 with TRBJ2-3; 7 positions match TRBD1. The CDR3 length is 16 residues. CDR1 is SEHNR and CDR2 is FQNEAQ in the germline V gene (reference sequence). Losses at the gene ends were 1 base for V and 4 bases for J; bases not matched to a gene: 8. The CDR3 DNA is TGTGCCAGCAGCTTAGTGCAGAACAGGGGCCCAGATACGCAGTATTTT. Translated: CASSLVQNRGPDTQYF.

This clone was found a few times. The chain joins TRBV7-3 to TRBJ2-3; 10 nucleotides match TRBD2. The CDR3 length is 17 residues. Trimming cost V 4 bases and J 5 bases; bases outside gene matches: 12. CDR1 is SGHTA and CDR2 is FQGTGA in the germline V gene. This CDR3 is CASSSSSSGGARDTQYF. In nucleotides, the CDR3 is TGTGCCAGCAGCTCCTCTTCGAGCGGGGGGGCTAGAGATACGCAGTATTTT.

The CDR3 reads CASSFGASYNEQFF. The CDR3 nucleotides are TGCGCCAGCAGCTTTGGGGCATCCTACAATGAGCAGTTCTTC. V usage is TRBV5-1 and J usage is TRBJ2-1, with D tentatively TRBD1 (5 bases). Trimming took 2 bases from V and 1 from J, leaving 7 bases between them. CDR1 SGHRS and CDR2 YFSETQ come from the germline V gene. The CDR3 consists of 14 residues.

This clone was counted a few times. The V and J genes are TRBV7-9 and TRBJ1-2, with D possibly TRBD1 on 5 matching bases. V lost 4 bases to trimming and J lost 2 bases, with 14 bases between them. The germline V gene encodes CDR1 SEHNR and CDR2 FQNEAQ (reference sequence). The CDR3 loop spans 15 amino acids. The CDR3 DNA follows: TGTGCCAGCAGCTCGCGTAGGGGAATGAACTATGGCTACACCTTC. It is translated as CASSSRRGMNYGYTF.

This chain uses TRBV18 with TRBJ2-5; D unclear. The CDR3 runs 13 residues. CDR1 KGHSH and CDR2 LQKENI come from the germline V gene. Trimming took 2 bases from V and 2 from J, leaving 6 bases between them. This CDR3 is CASSPGRQETQYF. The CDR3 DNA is TGTGCCAGCTCACCAGGTAGACAAGAGACCCAGTACTTC.

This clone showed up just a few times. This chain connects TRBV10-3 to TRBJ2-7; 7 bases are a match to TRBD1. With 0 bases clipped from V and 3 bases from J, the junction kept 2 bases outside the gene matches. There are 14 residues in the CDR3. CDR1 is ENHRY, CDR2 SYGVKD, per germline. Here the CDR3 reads CAISESTGYYEQYF. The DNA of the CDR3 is TGTGCCATCAGTGAGTCGACAGGGTACTACGAGCAGTACTTC.

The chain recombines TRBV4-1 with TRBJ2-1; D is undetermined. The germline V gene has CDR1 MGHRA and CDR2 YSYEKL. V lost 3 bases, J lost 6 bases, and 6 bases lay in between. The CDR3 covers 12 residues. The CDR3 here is CASSHPINEQFF. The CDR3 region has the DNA TGCGCCAGCAGCCATCCCATCAATGAGCAGTTCTTC.

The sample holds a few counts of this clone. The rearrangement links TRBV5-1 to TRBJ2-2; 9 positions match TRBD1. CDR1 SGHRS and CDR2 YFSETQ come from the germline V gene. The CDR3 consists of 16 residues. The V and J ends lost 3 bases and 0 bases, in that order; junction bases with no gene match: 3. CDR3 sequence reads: CASSYGQGTNTGELFF. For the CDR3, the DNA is TGCGCCAGCAGCTATGGACAGGGGACGAACACCGGGGAGCTGTTTTTT.

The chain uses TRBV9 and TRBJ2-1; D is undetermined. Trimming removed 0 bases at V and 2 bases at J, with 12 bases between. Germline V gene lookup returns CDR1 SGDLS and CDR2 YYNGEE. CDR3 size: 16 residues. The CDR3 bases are TGTGCCAGCAGCGTAGGGCTGACACCTCCCTACAATGAGCAGTTCTTC. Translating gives CASSVGLTPPYNEQFF.

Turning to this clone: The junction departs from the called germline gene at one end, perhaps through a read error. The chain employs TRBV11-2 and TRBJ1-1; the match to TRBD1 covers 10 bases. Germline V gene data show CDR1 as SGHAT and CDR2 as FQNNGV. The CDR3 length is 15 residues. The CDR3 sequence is CASSLVGTGVTGAFF. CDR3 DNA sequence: TGTGCCAGCAGCTTAGTAGGGACAGGGGTCACTGGAGCTTTCTTT.

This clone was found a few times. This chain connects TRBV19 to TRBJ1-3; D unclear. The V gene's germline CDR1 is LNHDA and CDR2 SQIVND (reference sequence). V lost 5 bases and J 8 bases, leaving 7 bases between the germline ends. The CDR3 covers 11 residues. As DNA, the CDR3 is TGTGCCAGTAGTTCCCGTTACACCATATATTTT. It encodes CASSSRYTIYF.

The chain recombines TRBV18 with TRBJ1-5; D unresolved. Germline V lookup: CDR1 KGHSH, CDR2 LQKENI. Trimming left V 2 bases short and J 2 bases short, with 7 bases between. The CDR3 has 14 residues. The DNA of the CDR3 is TGTGCCAGCTCACCAGAGGTTGGCAATCAGCCCCAGCATTTT. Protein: CASSPEVGNQPQHF.

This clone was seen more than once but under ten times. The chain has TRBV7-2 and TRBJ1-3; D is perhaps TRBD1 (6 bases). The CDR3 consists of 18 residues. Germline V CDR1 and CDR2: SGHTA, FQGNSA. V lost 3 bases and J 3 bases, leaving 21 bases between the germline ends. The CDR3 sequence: CASSLRSTTGSFGNTIYF. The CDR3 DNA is TGTGCCAGCAGCTTGAGGAGCACTACAGGGTCCTTTGGAAACACCATATATTTT.

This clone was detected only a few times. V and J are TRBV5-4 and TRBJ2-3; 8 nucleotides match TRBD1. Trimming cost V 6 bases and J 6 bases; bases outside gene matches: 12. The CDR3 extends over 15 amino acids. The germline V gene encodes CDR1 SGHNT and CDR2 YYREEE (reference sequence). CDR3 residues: CASTKPGQAYDTQYF. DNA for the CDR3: TGTGCCAGCACAAAACCGGGACAGGCCTATGATACGCAGTATTTT.

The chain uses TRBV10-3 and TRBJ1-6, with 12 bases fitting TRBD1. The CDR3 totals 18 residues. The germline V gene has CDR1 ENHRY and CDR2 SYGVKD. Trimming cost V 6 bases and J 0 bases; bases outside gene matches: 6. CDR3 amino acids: CAIRAGTGGPSYNSPLHF. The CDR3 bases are TGTGCCATCAGGGCCGGGACAGGGGGCCCCTCCTATAATTCACCCCTCCACTTT.

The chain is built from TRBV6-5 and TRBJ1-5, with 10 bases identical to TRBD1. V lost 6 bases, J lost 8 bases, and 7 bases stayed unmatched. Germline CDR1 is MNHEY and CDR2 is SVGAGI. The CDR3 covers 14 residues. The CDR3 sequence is CASRLTGGREPQHF. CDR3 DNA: TGTGCCAGCAGACTGACAGGGGGCAGGGAGCCCCAGCATTTT.

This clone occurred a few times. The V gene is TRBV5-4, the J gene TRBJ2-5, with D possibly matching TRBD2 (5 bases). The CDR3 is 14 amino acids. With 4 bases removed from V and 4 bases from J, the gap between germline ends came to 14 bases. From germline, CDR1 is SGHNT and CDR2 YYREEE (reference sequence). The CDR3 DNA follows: TGTGCCAGCAGCCCAGACTATAGGTCAGAGACCCAGTACTTC. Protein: CASSPDYRSETQYF.

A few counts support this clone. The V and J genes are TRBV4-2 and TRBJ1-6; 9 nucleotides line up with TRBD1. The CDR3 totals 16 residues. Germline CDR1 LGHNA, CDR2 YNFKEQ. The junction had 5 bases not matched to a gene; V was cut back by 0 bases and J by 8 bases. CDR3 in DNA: TGTGCCAGCAGCCAAGAAAGAGGGGACAGGGATTCACCCCTCCACTTT. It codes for CASSQERGDRDSPLHF.

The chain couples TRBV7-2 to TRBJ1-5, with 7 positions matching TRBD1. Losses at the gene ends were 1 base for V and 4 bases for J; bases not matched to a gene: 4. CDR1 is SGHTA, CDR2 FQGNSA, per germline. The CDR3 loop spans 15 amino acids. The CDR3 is CASSLVGGSNQPQHF. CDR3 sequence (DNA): TGTGCCAGCAGCTTAGTAGGGGGCTCAAATCAGCCCCAGCATTTT.

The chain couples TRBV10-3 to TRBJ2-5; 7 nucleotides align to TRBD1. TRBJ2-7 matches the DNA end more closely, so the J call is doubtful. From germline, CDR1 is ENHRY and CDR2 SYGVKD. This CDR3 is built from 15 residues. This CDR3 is CAISEGRGSSYEQYF. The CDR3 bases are TGTGCCATCAGTGAGGGCAGGGGGAGCTCCTACGAGCAGTACTTC.

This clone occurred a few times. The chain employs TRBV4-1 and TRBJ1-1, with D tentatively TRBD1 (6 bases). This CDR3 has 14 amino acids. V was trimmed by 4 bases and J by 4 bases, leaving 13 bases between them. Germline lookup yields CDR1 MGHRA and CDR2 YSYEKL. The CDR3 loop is CASSPGHRGTEAFF. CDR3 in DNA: TGCGCCAGCAGCCCGGGACACCGGGGCACTGAAGCTTTCTTT.

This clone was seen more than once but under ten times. The CDR3 reads CAWRSLAGRSYEQYF. CDR3 bases: TGTGCCTGGAGGTCACTAGCGGGGAGATCCTACGAGCAGTACTTC. This chain joins TRBV30 and TRBJ2-7, with 10 nucleotides matching TRBD2. The CDR3 contains 15 residues. V gave up 3 bases and J gave up 1 base; unmatched junction bases: 6. Germline CDR1 is GTSNPN and CDR2 is SVGIG (reference sequence).

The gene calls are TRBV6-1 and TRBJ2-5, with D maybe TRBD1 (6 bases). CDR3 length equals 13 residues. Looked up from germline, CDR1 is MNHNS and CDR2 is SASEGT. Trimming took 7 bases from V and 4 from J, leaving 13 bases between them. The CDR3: CASTFTGRETQYF. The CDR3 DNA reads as TGTGCCAGCACATTTACAGGGAGAGAGACCCAGTACTTC.

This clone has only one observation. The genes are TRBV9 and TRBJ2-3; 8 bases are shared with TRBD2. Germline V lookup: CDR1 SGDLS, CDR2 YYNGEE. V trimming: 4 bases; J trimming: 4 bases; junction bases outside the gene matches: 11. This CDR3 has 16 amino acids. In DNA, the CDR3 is TGTGCCAGCAGCCCATCAGCGGGGGTCGGGGCAGATACGCAGTATTTT. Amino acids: CASSPSAGVGADTQYF.